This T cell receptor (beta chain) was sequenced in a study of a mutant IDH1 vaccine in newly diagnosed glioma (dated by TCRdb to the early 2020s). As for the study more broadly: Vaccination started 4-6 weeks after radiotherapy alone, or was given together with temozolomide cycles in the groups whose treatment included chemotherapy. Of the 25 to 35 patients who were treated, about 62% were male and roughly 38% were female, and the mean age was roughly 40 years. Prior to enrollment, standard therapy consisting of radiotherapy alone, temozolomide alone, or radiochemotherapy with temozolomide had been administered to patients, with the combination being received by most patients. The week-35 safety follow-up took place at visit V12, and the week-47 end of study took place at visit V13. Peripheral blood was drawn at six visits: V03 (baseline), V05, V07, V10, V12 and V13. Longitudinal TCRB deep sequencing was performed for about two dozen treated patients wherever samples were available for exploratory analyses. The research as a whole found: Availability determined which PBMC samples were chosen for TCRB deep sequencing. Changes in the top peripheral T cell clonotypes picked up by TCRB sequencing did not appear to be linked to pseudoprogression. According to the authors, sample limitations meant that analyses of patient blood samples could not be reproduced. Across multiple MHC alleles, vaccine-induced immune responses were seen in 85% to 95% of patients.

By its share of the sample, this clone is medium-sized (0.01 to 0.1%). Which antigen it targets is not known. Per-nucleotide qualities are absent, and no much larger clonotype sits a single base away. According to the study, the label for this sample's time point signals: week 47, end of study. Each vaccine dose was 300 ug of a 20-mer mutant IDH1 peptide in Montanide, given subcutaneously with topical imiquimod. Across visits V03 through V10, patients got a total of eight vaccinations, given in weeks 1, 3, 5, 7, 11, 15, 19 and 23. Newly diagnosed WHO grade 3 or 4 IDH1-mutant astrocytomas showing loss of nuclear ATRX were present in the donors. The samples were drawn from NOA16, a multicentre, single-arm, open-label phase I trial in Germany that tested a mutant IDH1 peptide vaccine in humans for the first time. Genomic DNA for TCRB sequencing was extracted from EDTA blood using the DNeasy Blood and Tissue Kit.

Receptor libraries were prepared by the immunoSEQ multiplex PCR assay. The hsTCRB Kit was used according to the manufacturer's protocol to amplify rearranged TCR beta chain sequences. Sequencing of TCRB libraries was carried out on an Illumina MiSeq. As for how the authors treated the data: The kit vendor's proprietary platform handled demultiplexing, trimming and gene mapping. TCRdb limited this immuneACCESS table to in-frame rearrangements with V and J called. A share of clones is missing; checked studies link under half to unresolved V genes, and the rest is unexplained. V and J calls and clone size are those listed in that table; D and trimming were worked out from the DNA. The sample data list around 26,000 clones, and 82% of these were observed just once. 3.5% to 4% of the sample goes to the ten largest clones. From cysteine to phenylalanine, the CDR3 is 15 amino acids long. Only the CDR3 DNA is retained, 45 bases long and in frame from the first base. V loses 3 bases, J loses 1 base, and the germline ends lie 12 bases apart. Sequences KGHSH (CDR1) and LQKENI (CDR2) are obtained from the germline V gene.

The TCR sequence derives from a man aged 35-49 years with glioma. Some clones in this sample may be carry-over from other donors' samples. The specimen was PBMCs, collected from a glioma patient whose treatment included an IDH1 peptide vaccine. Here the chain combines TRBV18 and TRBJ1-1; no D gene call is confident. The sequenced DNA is TGTGCCAGCTCACCCCTCGGACGGGAGAACACTGAAGCTTTCTTT. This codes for CASSPLGRENTEAFF. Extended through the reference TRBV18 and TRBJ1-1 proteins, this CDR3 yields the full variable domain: NAGVMQNPRHLVRRRGQEARLRCSPMKGHSHVYWYRQLPEEGLKFMVYLQKENIIDESGMPKERFSAEFPKEGPSILRIQQVVRGDSAAYFCASSPLGRENTEAFFGQGTRLTVV.